The clone carrying this T cell receptor (beta chain) was detected once. Its target is not known. This sample is drawn from a study of beta chain features in type 1 diabetes. Overall study results and limits: Reduced insertions and increased deletions marked VDJ junctions in type 1 diabetes patients. Moderately but significantly shorter TCRB CDR3s were found in Type 1 diabetes patients in all four CD4+ subsets. Possibly, sequencing cDNA over-represented cells that had high TCR expression levels.

By way of CD45RO/CCR7/CD25/CD127/CD95/CD27, the CD4+ regulatory, stem cell-like memory, central memory and naive cells were sorted. Reverse transcription of all isolated RNA meant that expressed TCRB transcripts were sequenced. Assay: immunoSEQ multiplex PCR; the TCRdb copy retains only in-frame clones and omits some. The sample consists of more than 120,000 clones, about an eighth of them appearing once. This clonotype originated in a man between 18 and 29 years old with type 1 diabetes. The sequencing sample was made of central memory CD4+ T cells from blood.

The CDR3 loop is CAWSVKGQNNQPQHF. CDR3 DNA sequence: TGTGCCTGGAGTGTTAAAGGGCAGAACAATCAGCCCCAGCATTTT. The chain is built from TRBV30 and TRBJ1-5; no definite D call. The V gene lost 0 bases and the J gene lost 3 bases, with 12 bases spanning the gap. This CDR3 has 15 residues. Per the germline V gene, CDR1 is GTSNPN and CDR2 is SVGIG (reference sequence).